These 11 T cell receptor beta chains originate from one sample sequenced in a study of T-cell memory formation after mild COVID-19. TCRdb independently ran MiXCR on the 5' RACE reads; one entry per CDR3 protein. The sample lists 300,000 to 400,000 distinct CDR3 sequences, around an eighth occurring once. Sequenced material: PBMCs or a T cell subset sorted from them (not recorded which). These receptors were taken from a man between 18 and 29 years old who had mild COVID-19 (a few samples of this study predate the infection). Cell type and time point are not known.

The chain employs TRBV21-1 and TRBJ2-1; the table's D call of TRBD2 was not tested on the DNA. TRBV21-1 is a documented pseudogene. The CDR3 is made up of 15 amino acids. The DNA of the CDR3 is TGTGCCAGCTTTGTCCCGGCTAGCGGGGGGGATGAGCAGTTCTTC. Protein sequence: CASFVPASGGDEQFF.

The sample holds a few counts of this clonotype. For the CDR3, the DNA is TGCGCCAGCAGCCAAGAGGAGACGCAGCGCCAGCCCCAGCATTTT. Encoded protein: CASSQEETQRQPQHF. This chain links TRBV4-1 with TRBJ1-5; D unclear. V was trimmed by 0 bases and J by 7 bases, leaving 13 bases between them. Looked up from germline, CDR1 is MGHRA and CDR2 is YSYEKL. This CDR3 region has 15 residues.

CDR3 nucleotides: TGTGCCAGCAGCCAAGACGAGGGATACTATGGCTACACCTTC. The encoded protein is CASSQDEGYYGYTF. This chain joins TRBV3-1 and TRBJ1-2; D uncertain. V was pared by 0 bases and J by 3 bases, with 8 bases between. Germline loops: CDR1 LGHDT, CDR2 YNNKEL (reference sequence). The CDR3 loop spans 14 amino acids.

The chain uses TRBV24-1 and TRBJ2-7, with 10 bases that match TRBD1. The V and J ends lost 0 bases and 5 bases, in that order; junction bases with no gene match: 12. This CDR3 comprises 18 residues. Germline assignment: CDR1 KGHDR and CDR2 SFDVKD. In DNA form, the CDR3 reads TGTGCCACCAGTGATTTGAAGGGACAGGGGCCCCCTTTGAACGAGCAGTACTTC. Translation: CATSDLKGQGPPLNEQYF.

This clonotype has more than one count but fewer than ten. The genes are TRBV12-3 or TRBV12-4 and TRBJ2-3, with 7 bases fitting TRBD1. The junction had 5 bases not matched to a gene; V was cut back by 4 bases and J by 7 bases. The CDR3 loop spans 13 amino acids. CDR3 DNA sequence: TGTGCCAGCAGTTCCGACAGGGAGTATACGCAGTATTTT. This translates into CASSSDREYTQYF.

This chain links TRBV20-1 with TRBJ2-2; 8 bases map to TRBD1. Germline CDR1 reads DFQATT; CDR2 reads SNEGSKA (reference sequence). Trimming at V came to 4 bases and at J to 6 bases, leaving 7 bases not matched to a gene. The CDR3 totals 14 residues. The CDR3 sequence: CSATQGATAGELFF. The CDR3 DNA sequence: TGCAGTGCTACCCAGGGGGCTACGGCCGGGGAGCTGTTTTTT.

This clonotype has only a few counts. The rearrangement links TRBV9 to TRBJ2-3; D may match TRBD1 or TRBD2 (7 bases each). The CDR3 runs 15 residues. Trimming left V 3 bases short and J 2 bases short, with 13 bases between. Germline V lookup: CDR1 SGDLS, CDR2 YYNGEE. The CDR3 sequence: CASSDSGGDTDTQYF. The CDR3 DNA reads TGTGCCAGCAGCGACTCAGGGGGGGACACAGATACGCAGTATTTT.

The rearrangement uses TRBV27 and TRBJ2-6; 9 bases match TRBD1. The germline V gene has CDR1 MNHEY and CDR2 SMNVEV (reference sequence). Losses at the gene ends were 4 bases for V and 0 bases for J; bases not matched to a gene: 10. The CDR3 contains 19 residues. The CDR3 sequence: CASSSPLGQGNSGANVLTF. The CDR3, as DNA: TGTGCCAGCAGTTCTCCATTGGGACAGGGAAACTCTGGGGCCAACGTCCTGACTTTC.

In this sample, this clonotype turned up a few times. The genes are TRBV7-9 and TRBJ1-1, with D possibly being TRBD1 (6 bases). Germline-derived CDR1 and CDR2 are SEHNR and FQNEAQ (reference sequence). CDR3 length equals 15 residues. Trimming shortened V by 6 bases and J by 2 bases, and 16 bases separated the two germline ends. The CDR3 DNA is TGTGCCAGCAGAAGGTACAGGGAAGAAAACACTGAAGCTTTCTTT. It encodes CASRRYREENTEAFF.

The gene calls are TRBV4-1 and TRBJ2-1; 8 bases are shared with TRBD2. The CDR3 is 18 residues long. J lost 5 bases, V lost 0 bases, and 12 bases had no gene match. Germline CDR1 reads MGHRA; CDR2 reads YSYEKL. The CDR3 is CASSQDPIWRGANNEQFF. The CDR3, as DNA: TGCGCCAGCAGCCAAGATCCTATATGGCGGGGGGCCAACAATGAGCAGTTCTTC.

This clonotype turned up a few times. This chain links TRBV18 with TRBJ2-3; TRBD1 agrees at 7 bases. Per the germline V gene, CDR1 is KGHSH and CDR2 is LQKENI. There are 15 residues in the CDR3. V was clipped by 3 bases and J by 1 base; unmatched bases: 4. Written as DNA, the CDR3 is TGTGCCAGCTCACCCCTCCAGGGGGGCACAGATACGCAGTATTTT. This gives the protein CASSPLQGGTDTQYF.